Shown below are 5 T cell receptor beta chains from a single sample sequenced in a study of blood T cell repertoires in COVID-19. Libraries were prepared by immunoSEQ multiplex PCR; TCRdb keeps only in-frame clonotypes and omits some of them. The sample contains roughly 160,000 clones, approximately 86% of which appear only once. Sequencing was carried out using peripheral blood. These receptors were obtained from a man aged 18 to 29 with acute or convalescent COVID-19.

This chain uses TRBV10-3 with TRBJ1-1; D remains unclear. V lost 3 bases and J 4 bases, leaving 6 bases between the germline ends. Per germline, CDR1 ENHRY and CDR2 SYGVKD. The length of the CDR3 is 12 residues. CDR3 protein: CAISEIGTEAFF. DNA of the CDR3: TGTGCCATCAGTGAAATCGGCACTGAAGCTTTCTTT.

The chain employs TRBV4-1 and TRBJ1-5, with D perhaps matching TRBD1 (5 bases). There are 14 residues in the CDR3. Germline values: CDR1 MGHRA, CDR2 YSYEKL. The V end was cut by 4 bases, the J end by 3 bases, with 10 bases between. In DNA, the CDR3 is TGCGCCAGCAGCCCTTGGGGGGACAATCAGCCCCAGCATTTT. It specifies CASSPWGDNQPQHF.

The chain couples TRBV5-1 to TRBJ1-6, with TRBD1 matching over 9 bases. Germline CDR1 reads SGHRS; CDR2 reads YFSETQ. The CDR3 contains 15 residues. Trimming removed 3 bases from V and 8 bases from J; junction bases left unmatched: 6. The CDR3 DNA reads TGCGCCAGCAGCTCCCCCGGACAGGGGTATTCACCCCTCCACTTT. Amino acids: CASSSPGQGYSPLHF.

The CDR3 region is CASTAGQGASSNQPQHF. The CDR3 DNA reads as TGTGCCAGTACCGCGGGACAGGGAGCTTCCTCCAATCAGCCCCAGCATTTT. The chain recombines TRBV19 with TRBJ1-5, with TRBD1 matching over 9 bases. V was pared by 7 bases and J by 3 bases, with 13 bases of the junction left unmatched. CDR3 size: 17 residues. Looked up from germline, CDR1 is LNHDA and CDR2 is SQIVND (reference sequence). Together with reference TRBV19 and TRBJ1-5, the CDR3 gives the full variable domain: DGGITQSPKYLFRKEGQNVTLSCEQNLNHDAMYWYRQDPGQGLRLIYYSQIVNDFQKGDIAEGYSVSREKKESFPLTVTSAQKNPTAFYLCASTAGQGASSNQPQHFGDGTRLSIL.

J is TRBJ1-4 and V is TRBV9; 9 nucleotides line up with TRBD1. The V segment lost 3 bases and the J segment 7 bases; nucleotides outside the gene matches: 7. This CDR3 region has 15 residues. Germline CDR1 reads SGDLS; CDR2 reads YYNGEE. The CDR3 region has the DNA TGTGCCAGCAGCGCAGGGACAGGGAGGGGTGAAAAACTGTTTTTT. Translation gives CASSAGTGRGEKLFF.